One sample yielded the 5 T cell receptor beta chains listed below, sequenced in a study of control samples from healthy donors and cancer patients. The table came from immunoSEQ multiplex PCR; TCRdb's copy has only in-frame clones and leaves some out. This sample has around 70,000 clones, with about 94% found just once. Sequences were obtained from blood. These receptors were obtained from a woman in her twenties or thirties in good health.

This clone showed up just once. The genes are TRBV28 and TRBJ1-4; D is ambiguous. Germline assignment: CDR1 MDHEN and CDR2 SYDVKM. The V end lost 5 bases, the J end lost 10 bases, and 14 bases lay between the germline ends. This CDR3 spans 13 amino acids. CDR3 region: CASSPPEGGKLFF. The CDR3 DNA reads as TGTGCCAGCAGTCCTCCTGAGGGTGGAAAACTGTTTTTT.

The CDR3 DNA follows: TGTGCCTGGAGTATTAACAGGGGAGGCTACACCTTC. Translated, it gives CAWSINRGGYTF. J is TRBJ1-2 and V is TRBV30, with 7 bases aligning to TRBD1. The CDR3 is 12 amino acids. Germline CDR1 is GTSNPN and CDR2 is SVGIG (reference sequence). The J segment lost 8 bases and the V segment lost 2 bases, leaving 5 bases of the junction unmatched.

The chain is built from TRBV5-1 and TRBJ2-1; the match to TRBD1 covers 10 bases. CDR3 size: 15 residues. Losses at the gene ends were 5 bases for V and 4 bases for J; bases not matched to a gene: 6. Germline V gene sequence: CDR1 SGHRS, CDR2 YFSETQ. For the CDR3, the DNA is TGCGCCAGCAGGCCGGGACAGGGGATGTACAATGAGCAGTTCTTC. Protein product: CASRPGQGMYNEQFF.

The V gene is TRBV2, the J gene TRBJ1-1; no reliable D call. Germline V gene data show CDR1 as SNHLY and CDR2 as FYNNEI. This CDR3 is 11 amino acids long. V lost 6 bases and J lost 5, with 7 bases in between. The CDR3: CASSAGTEAFF. For the CDR3, the DNA is TGTGCCAGCAGCGCCGGGACTGAAGCTTTCTTT.

V gene TRBV7-2 combines with J gene TRBJ1-6, with TRBD1 matching 9 bases. With 1 base clipped from V and 12 bases from J, the junction kept 7 bases outside the gene matches. The CDR3 contains 15 residues. CDR1 SGHTA and CDR2 FQGNSA come from the germline V gene. In nucleotides, the CDR3 is TGTGCCAGCAGCTTAGGGACAGGGGATCGAGTACCCCTCCACTTT. It yields the protein CASSLGTGDRVPLHF.